This is a list of T cell receptor beta chains from one sample in a study of CXCR3-negative and CXCR3-positive naive CD8 T cells. TCRdb reanalyzed the 5' RACE reads and collapses them to one entry per CDR3 protein, without DNA. The table gives approximately 52,000 distinct CDR3 sequences; the top ten clones make up about 15% of it. Sequencing was carried out using memory CD8+ T cells from blood. The receptors were sampled from a human donor in good health. Some clones in this sample may be carry-over from other donors' samples. Both conserved end residues are part of each CDR3. Fields, in order: J gene, V gene, CDR3 length, CDR3 protein.

>TRBJ2-1|TRBV29-1|12
CSAPAENNEQFF
>TRBJ2-7|TRBV7-2|13
CASSFRETYEQYF
>TRBJ2-1|TRBV20-1|16
CSAPRDYRNPYNEQFF
>TRBJ2-7|TRBV4-2|15
CASSHASGTGYEQYF
>TRBJ2-7|TRBV4-1|15
CASSQRAGESYEQYF
>TRBJ2-7|TRBV5-1|15
CASSSLAGGLREQYF
>TRBJ1-6|TRBV27|16
CASSSGQGSYNSPLHF
>TRBJ2-7|TRBV28|13
CASSLRVYYEQYF
>TRBJ1-2|TRBV6-6|15
CASSYADRAAYGYTF
>TRBJ2-7|TRBV19|15
CASSPPGTASYEQYF
>TRBJ2-1|TRBV11-2|12
CASSLGGWEQFF
>TRBJ2-7|TRBV2|15
CASSEGGQNSYEQYF
>TRBJ2-3|TRBV6-4|15
CASSEAGGAEDTQYF
>TRBJ2-5|TRBV9|13
CASSPCGFETQYF
>TRBJ1-1|TRBV29-1|12
CSVGGPYTEAFF
>TRBJ2-1|TRBV20-1|15
CSAGGLAGDYNEQFF
>TRBJ2-5|TRBV6-1|13
CASNTGVGETQYF
>TRBJ2-1|TRBV6-5|16
CASSYSQREGLNEQFF
>TRBJ2-1|TRBV20-1|14
CSATWTSGYNEQFF
>TRBJ2-1|TRBV29-1|14
CSAIPTSGDNEQFF
>TRBJ1-1|TRBV24-1|19
CATSDRTGLLTAVNTEAFF
>TRBJ2-1|TRBV29-1|16
CSVEAAGVTSYNEQFF
>TRBJ1-1|TRBV5-1|15
CASSLLQGRNTEAFF
>TRBJ2-7|TRBV29-1|13
CSVVGGITYEQYF
>TRBJ1-1|TRBV5-1|14
CASSLWPIGAEAFF
>TRBJ2-5|TRBV3-1|11
CASSQVGTQYF